The sequence of this T cell receptor (beta chain) was determined in a study of post-analysis software for immune sequencing data. In regard to this clonotype: Antigen unknown.

Unique molecular identifiers were carried by the TCR beta cDNA libraries. TCRdb re-called the PCR reads through MiXCR, storing one row per CDR3 protein. Of some 450,000 distinct CDR3 sequences in the sample, approximately 46% are singletons; the top ten hold 9% to 14%. Broader study findings: Multiple sclerosis patients showed significantly lower normalized Chao1 diversity than controls did.

The clonotype originates from a girl aged 5-17 years with multiple sclerosis. Sequenced input: blood.

Here the CDR3 DNA reads TGTGCCATCAGTGAGTCCGGGGGAGGGACCCACAATGAGCAGTTCTTC. Its protein product is CAISESGGGTHNEQFF. This sequence joins TRBV10-3 and TRBJ2-1, with TRBD2 matching 7 bases. The germline V gene has CDR1 ENHRY and CDR2 SYGVKD. This CDR3 region has 16 residues. With V trimmed by 0 bases and J by 5 bases, 7 bases remained unmatched.